A selection of T cell receptor beta chains follows, all from one sample in a study of T cell repertoires in cytomegalovirus infection. TCRdb passed the reads through MiXCR, listing each CDR3 protein once. Of roughly 140,000 distinct CDR3 sequences in the sample, about a quarter are singletons; the top ten hold roughly 9.7%. Sequencing used PBMCs. Receptors originate from a human donor in good health (CMV status not recorded). Some clones in this sample may be carry-over from other donors' samples. Each CDR3 is given without its conserved first and last residue. The size of a clone is reported for some rows only, either as once, few or many, or as a class for expanded clones.

cdr3_aa clone_size v_call
ASTEGGYRYEQY - TRBV2
ASSLGRQGTDTQY few TRBV11-3
ASSFLGYEQY - TRBV12-3/TRBV12-4
ASSFPLTEKLF - TRBV7-9
ASSARGQQETQY many TRBV7-9
ASSAELLGRTDTQY few TRBV19
ASSPMNEQF many TRBV6-2/TRBV6-3
ASSEAPTQGGYGYT few TRBV6-1
ASSLEVAERRGYT many TRBV7-2
ASSPRQGSDNSPLH - TRBV28
AISESGEQGALH many TRBV10-3
ASSPLAGGSSYNEQF few TRBV14
SAGQEFGTEAF - TRBV20-1
ASTPGGSSYNEQF - TRBV3-1
ASSFLQGTTNEKLF once TRBV28
SARQAGTDTQY - TRBV20-1
ATSSRVRGSYEQY - TRBV15
ASSYMDPNTEAF many TRBV6-5
ASSGPRRSYGYT - TRBV28
ASSLPHTGELF once TRBV7-3
ASSWVGTSLSGEQY many TRBV11-2
ASSLEAKIGYGYT - TRBV5-1
ASSFVQGTEAF - TRBV11-3